The 23 T cell receptor beta chains below come from one sample, sequenced in a study of human T cells and chemical hapten exposure. Time point meaning: patch test 1, 2 weeks after DPC sensitization. Treatment denoted: therapeutic diphenylcyclopropenone sensitization with weekly scalp DPC. TCRdb reanalysed the RACE reads using MiXCR and keeps one entry per CDR3 protein. This table has just over 80,000 distinct CDR3 sequences, approximately 12% appearing once. The sequencing used whole blood, collected in connection with sensitization to the hapten diphenylcyclopropenone (DPC). These receptors were taken from a woman aged 45-60 years with alopecia areata. Some clones in this sample may be carry-over from other donors' samples.

Concerning this clonotype itself: A much larger clone is a single base away; this may be a read error. V and J are TRBV12-3 or TRBV12-4 and TRBJ1-1, with D perhaps TRBD1 (5 bases). The V gene lost 2 bases and the J gene lost 1 base, with 14 bases spanning the gap. This CDR3 spans 16 amino acids. The CDR3 DNA sequence: TGTGCCAGCAGTTTAAGAGTTTGCGGGGGGAACACTGAAGCTTTCTTT. Translating gives CASSLRVCGGNTEAFF.

This clonotype turned up a few times. The J gene is TRBJ2-3, the V gene TRBV29-1; D not resolved. The length of the CDR3 is 12 residues. Germline V gene sequence: CDR1 SQVTM, CDR2 ANQGSEA. Deletions cut 3 bases from V and 3 bases from J, with 7 bases between. The CDR3 DNA sequence: TGCAGCGTTGACGCGGAAACAGATACGCAGTATTTT. This translates into CSVDAETDTQYF.

The chain couples TRBV7-2 to TRBJ1-5; D not resolved. Germline CDR1 and CDR2: SGHTA and FQGNSA. This CDR3 is 13 amino acids long. With 2 bases removed from V and 4 bases from J, the gap between germline ends came to 6 bases. The CDR3 DNA follows: TGTGCCAGCAGCTTAAACGTAAATCAGCCCCAGCATTTT. Translation: CASSLNVNQPQHF.

This clonotype has just one count. The CDR3 here is CASRGQGASEAFF. CDR3 in DNA: TGTGCCAGCAGGGGACAGGGGGCCTCTGAAGCTTTCTTT. The V gene is TRBV11-3, the J gene TRBJ1-1; 12 nucleotides match TRBD1. Per the germline V gene, CDR1 is SGHNT and CDR2 is YENEEA. This CDR3 spans 13 amino acids. The trim removed 6 bases at V and 6 bases at J, leaving 2 bases unmatched. The whole variable domain, filled in from reference TRBV11-3 and TRBJ1-1, reads EAGVVQSPRYKIIEKKQPVAFWCNPISGHNTLYWYLQNLGQGPELLIRYENEEAVDDSQLPKDRFSAERLKGVDSTLKIQPAELGDSAVYLCASRGQGASEAFFGQGTRLTVV.

This clonotype was counted a few times. The genes are TRBV7-3 and TRBJ1-1; 8 bases are shared with TRBD1. CDR3 length: 18 residues. Germline V gives CDR1 SGHTA, CDR2 FQGTGA. Unmatched junction bases numbered 10, after V lost 0 bases and J lost 1 base. The CDR3 coding sequence is TGTGCCAGCAGCTTAACGATGGGGCGAGACAGGGGGAACACTGAAGCTTTCTTT. It codes for CASSLTMGRDRGNTEAFF.

This clonotype has a count of ten or more. The rearrangement joins TRBV9 to TRBJ1-1, with 9 bases fitting TRBD1. Germline loops: CDR1 SGDLS, CDR2 YYNGEE. The J segment lost 4 bases and the V segment lost 4 bases, leaving 5 bases of the junction unmatched. This CDR3 has 14 amino acids. The CDR3 spells CASSSQQGATEAFF. The DNA for the CDR3 is TGTGCCAGCAGCTCCCAACAGGGGGCCACTGAAGCTTTCTTT.

This clonotype was counted ten times or more. The chain carries TRBV28 and TRBJ2-3; D is perhaps TRBD2 (6 bases). Trimming cost V 5 bases and J 5 bases, with 26 bases left between them. Germline CDR1 MDHEN, CDR2 SYDVKM. This CDR3 is built from 18 residues. CDR3: CASSHPPDRAGLRDTQYF. The CDR3 DNA reads TGTGCCAGCAGTCACCCCCCTGATCGAGCGGGTCTGAGAGATACGCAGTATTTT. Full variable domain (outside the CDR3, taken from reference TRBV28 and TRBJ2-3): DVKVTQSSRYLVKRTGEKVFLECVQDMDHENMFWYRQDPGLGLRLIYFSYDVKMKEKGDIPEGYSVSREKKERFSLILESASTNQTSMYLCASSHPPDRAGLRDTQYFGPGTRLTVL.

This clonotype was observed at least ten times. The J gene is TRBJ1-5, the V gene TRBV20-1; tentatively, D is TRBD1 (5 bases). The CDR3 is 15 residues long. V lost 1 base, J lost 1 base, and 11 bases lay in between. The germline gives CDR1 DFQATT, CDR2 SNEGSKA (reference sequence). CDR3 bases: TGCAGTGCTAGAGTTGGGGGTGGGAGCAATCAGCCCCAGCATTTT. It codes for CSARVGGGSNQPQHF.

In this sample, this clonotype turned up many times. V usage is TRBV7-8 and J usage is TRBJ1-1; D perhaps matches TRBD1 (6 bases). Trimming took 2 bases from V and 4 from J, leaving 23 bases between them. The CDR3 has 18 residues. Germline CDR1 SGHVS, CDR2 FQNEAQ. The CDR3 loop reads CASSLSLTGRGGSTEAFF. Written as DNA, the CDR3 is TGTGCCAGCAGCTTATCCCTCACCGGCAGGGGAGGTAGCACTGAAGCTTTCTTT.

There are many counts of this clonotype. This chain uses TRBV7-2 with TRBJ2-3; possibly TRBD2 for D (6 bases). V was pared by 5 bases and J by 1 base, with 7 bases between. Germline loops: CDR1 SGHTA, CDR2 FQGNSA. CDR3 length: 13 amino acids. CDR3 in amino acids: CASSPGGTDTQYF. CDR3 DNA: TGTGCCAGCAGCCCGGGGGGCACAGATACGCAGTATTTT.

This clonotype was found a few times. The chain is built from TRBV28 and TRBJ2-7, with D possibly called TRBD1 or TRBD2 (5 bases each). Trimming cost V 8 bases and J 3 bases, with 17 bases left between them. CDR3 size: 14 residues. Germline CDR1 MDHEN, CDR2 SYDVKM. The CDR3 loop reads CASAGTITFYEQYF. The CDR3 region has the DNA TGTGCCAGCGCCGGGACCATCACCTTCTACGAGCAGTACTTC. Variable domain in full (rest from reference TRBV28 and TRBJ2-7): DVKVTQSSRYLVKRTGEKVFLECVQDMDHENMFWYRQDPGLGLRLIYFSYDVKMKEKGDIPEGYSVSREKKERFSLILESASTNQTSMYLCASAGTITFYEQYFGPGTRLTVT.

The chain combines TRBV7-2 with TRBJ1-4; TRBD1 matches 7 bases. V lost 5 bases and J lost 4; bases outside the gene matches: 10. Germline V gene sequence: CDR1 SGHTA, CDR2 FQGNSA. This CDR3 comprises 16 residues. In nucleotides, the CDR3 is TGTGCCAGCAGCCCCATGGACAGGCTCGATAATGAAAAACTGTTTTTT. Translating it yields CASSPMDRLDNEKLFF.

This clonotype was picked up a small number of times. The CDR3: CASSFTGQGGFGYTF. The CDR3 DNA sequence: TGTGCCAGTAGTTTCACTGGACAGGGGGGATTTGGCTACACCTTC. The rearrangement joins TRBV19 to TRBJ1-2; 10 nucleotides align to TRBD1. With 5 bases clipped from V and 7 bases from J, the junction kept 10 bases outside the gene matches. The CDR3 spans 15 residues. CDR1 LNHDA and CDR2 SQIVND come from the germline V gene (reference sequence). The full variable domain, completed using reference TRBV19 and TRBJ1-2, is DGGITQSPKYLFRKEGQNVTLSCEQNLNHDAMYWYRQDPGQGLRLIYYSQIVNDFQKGDIAEGYSVSREKKESFPLTVTSAQKNPTAFYLCASSFTGQGGFGYTFGSGTRLTVV.

This clonotype was counted many times. V usage is TRBV19 and J usage is TRBJ2-1; 8 nucleotides align to TRBD2. This CDR3 is 13 amino acids long. Trimming cost V 2 bases and J 12 bases; bases outside gene matches: 6. The germline gives CDR1 LNHDA, CDR2 SQIVND (reference sequence). CDR3 in DNA: TGTGCCAGTAGTATATTTAGCGGGATGGGGCAGTTCTTC. This sequence encodes CASSIFSGMGQFF.

This clonotype was seen ten or more times. The chain carries TRBV28 and TRBJ1-5, with D perhaps matching TRBD1 (5 bases). Trimming removed 5 bases at V and 2 bases at J, with 16 bases between. Germline assignment: CDR1 MDHEN and CDR2 SYDVKM. The CDR3 is made up of 16 amino acids. The CDR3 loop reads CASSPSGQGGNQPQHF. In DNA form, the CDR3 reads TGTGCCAGCAGTCCATCCGGGCAGGGTGGCAATCAGCCCCAGCATTTT.

This clonotype appeared many times. This chain joins TRBV2 and TRBJ2-1; 10 nucleotides line up with TRBD2. Trimming cost V 7 bases and J 6 bases; bases outside gene matches: 9. Germline assignment: CDR1 SNHLY and CDR2 FYNNEI. CDR3 size: 15 residues. The CDR3 coding sequence is TGTGCCAGCATCCTTTCTAGCGGGAGTTTCAATGAGCAGTTCTTC. Its translation: CASILSSGSFNEQFF.

This clonotype came up many times. The chain combines TRBV5-1 with TRBJ1-4, with no clear D. From germline, CDR1 is SGHRS and CDR2 YFSETQ. Trimming took 0 bases from V and 0 from J, leaving 12 bases between them. The CDR3 spans 17 residues. The chain's CDR3 is CASSLAGEVATNEKLFF. In nucleotides, the CDR3 is TGCGCCAGCAGCTTGGCCGGGGAAGTTGCAACTAATGAAAAACTGTTTTTT.

In its sample, this clonotype was seen many times. This chain uses TRBV11-1 with TRBJ2-3, with D tentatively TRBD2 (6 bases). From germline, CDR1 is SGHAT and CDR2 FQDESV (reference sequence). V lost 1 base, J lost 4 bases, and 6 bases lay in between. The CDR3 is 13 residues long. The chain's CDR3 is CASSLGGADTQYF. The CDR3 coding sequence is TGTGCCAGCAGCTTAGGCGGGGCAGATACGCAGTATTTT.

This clonotype was found many times. The chain uses TRBV19 and TRBJ2-2, with D perhaps TRBD1 (5 bases). Trimming removed 7 bases from V and 5 bases from J, with 20 bases in between. The CDR3 is 16 residues long. Germline CDR1 and CDR2: LNHDA and SQIVND (reference sequence). The CDR3 sequence is CASTSPPAAGTGELFF. The CDR3 bases are TGTGCCAGTACCTCCCCGCCGGCGGCAGGGACCGGGGAGCTGTTTTTT.

This clonotype ranks as medium-sized. The chain recombines TRBV10-1 with TRBJ2-7; the D is unclear. This CDR3 spans 9 amino acids. Per germline, CDR1 WNHNN and CDR2 SYGVQD (reference sequence). Deletions cut 9 bases from V and 12 bases from J, with 12 bases between. CDR3 loop: CARPPRSYF. In DNA, the CDR3 is TGCGCCAGGCCCCCGAGGTCGTACTTC.

The rearrangement links TRBV18 to TRBJ1-2, with D possibly TRBD1 on 5 matching bases. Trimming cost V 2 bases and J 5 bases, with 18 bases left between them. Germline V gene data show CDR1 as KGHSH and CDR2 as LQKENI. CDR3 length: 16 amino acids. The CDR3 loop reads CASSPEGVRANYGYTF. The CDR3 DNA is TGTGCCAGCTCACCAGAGGGAGTCAGGGCAAATTATGGCTACACCTTC.

This clonotype was seen many times. The chain carries TRBV5-5 and TRBJ2-4; unclear D gene. The CDR3 contains 16 residues. V was clipped by 1 base and J by 0 bases, with 11 bases between them. Germline V CDR1 and CDR2: SGHKS, YYEKEE (reference sequence). CDR3: CASSLIAALAKNIQYF. DNA for the CDR3: TGTGCCAGCAGCTTGATTGCGGCCTTAGCCAAAAACATTCAGTACTTC.

The V and J genes are TRBV7-2 and TRBJ2-1; D remains unclear. Trimming took off 2 bases at V and 9 bases at J, with 11 bases between the two ends. The V gene's germline CDR1 is SGHTA and CDR2 FQGNSA. This CDR3 has 13 residues. The CDR3 coding sequence is TGTGCCAGCAGCTTACGAGACAACGGTGAGCAGTTCTTC. It translates to CASSLRDNGEQFF.